Listed below are T cell receptor beta chains from one sample, sequenced in a study of neurological immune-mediated disorders. TCRdb itself ran the 5' RACE reads through MiXCR, one entry per CDR3 protein. The data hold around 15,000 distinct CDR3 sequences, with approximately 21% observed a single time. The specimen sequenced was PBMCs. These receptors all come from a man aged 45-60 years in good health. The CDR3 runs from the conserved cysteine through the conserved F or W. D genes are given only for firm matches. Size values are once, few and many counts, or a class for expanded clones, and some rows have none.

>many|TRBD2|TRBV20-1|TRBJ2-7
CSAPPLLAGLDYEQYF
TGCAGTGCGCCCCCCCTCCTAGCGGGCCTTGACTACGAGCAGTACTTC
>medium-sized|TRBD1|TRBV5-1|TRBJ2-1
CASSQDRTSYNEQFF
TGCGCCAGCAGCCAGGACAGGACCTCCTACAATGAGCAGTTCTTC
>NA|TRBD1|TRBV5-1|TRBJ2-7
CASSWGQGVLYEQYF
TGCGCCAGCAGCTGGGGACAGGGCGTACTCTACGAGCAGTACTTC
>NA|TRBD2|TRBV5-8|TRBJ2-3
CASNLAGPSTDTQYF
TGTGCCAGCAACCTAGCGGGACCTAGCACAGATACGCAGTATTTT
>few|NA|TRBV29-1|TRBJ1-1
CSVEDLPAPEAFF
TGCAGCGTTGAAGATCTTCCAGCCCCGGAAGCTTTCTTT
>few|NA|TRBV29-1|TRBJ2-2
CSVEKGVNTGELFF
TGCAGCGTTGAAAAGGGGGTGAACACCGGGGAGCTGTTTTTT
>NA|NA|TRBV21-1|TRBJ2-7
CASSKGRVGSSYEQYF
TGTGCCAGCAGCAAAGGAAGGGTAGGGAGCTCCTACGAGCAGTACTTC
>medium-sized|NA|TRBV7-3|TRBJ2-3
CASSLTGGTDTQYF
TGTGCCAGCAGCTTGACAGGAGGGACAGATACGCAGTATTTT
>NA|NA|TRBV6-1|TRBJ2-1
CASGGPPTYNEQFF
TGTGCCAGCGGAGGTCCCCCGACCTACAATGAGCAGTTCTTC
>many|NA|TRBV27|TRBJ1-1
CASMGYAEAFF
TGTGCCAGCATGGGATACGCTGAAGCTTTCTTT
>medium-sized|NA|TRBV10-3|TRBJ2-3
CAITGTADTQYF
TGTGCCATCACCGGGACGGCGGATACGCAGTATTTT
>many|NA|TRBV20-1|TRBJ1-2
CSASGGTVNYGYTF
TGCAGTGCTAGCGGGGGGACGGTAAACTATGGCTACACCTTC
>NA|TRBD2|TRBV12-3/TRBV12-4|TRBJ2-1
CASSLVDRVRLAGGSSYNEQFF
TGTGCCAGCAGTTTAGTAGATAGGGTGAGACTAGCGGGAGGGAGCTCCTACAATGAGCAGTTCTTC
>many|NA|TRBV5-1|TRBJ2-3
CASSLDQSTDTQYF
TGCGCCAGCAGCTTGGATCAGAGCACAGATACGCAGTATTTT
>many|NA|TRBV6-5|TRBJ2-7
CASSAHRWYEQYF
TGTGCCAGCAGTGCACACCGGTGGTACGAGCAGTACTTC
>medium-sized|TRBD2|TRBV7-2|TRBJ2-1
CASRVRLANEQFF
TGTGCCAGCAGGGTCCGACTAGCGAATGAGCAGTTCTTC